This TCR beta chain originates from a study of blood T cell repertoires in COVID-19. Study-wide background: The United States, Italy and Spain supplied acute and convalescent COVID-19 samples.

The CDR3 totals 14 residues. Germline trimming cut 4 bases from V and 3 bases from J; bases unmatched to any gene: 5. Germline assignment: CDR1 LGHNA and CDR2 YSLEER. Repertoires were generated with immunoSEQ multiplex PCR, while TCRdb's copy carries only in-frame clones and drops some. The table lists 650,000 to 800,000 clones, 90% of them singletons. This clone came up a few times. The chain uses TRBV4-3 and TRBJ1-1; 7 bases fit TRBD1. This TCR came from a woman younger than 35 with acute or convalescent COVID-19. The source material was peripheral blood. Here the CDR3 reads CASSRGRGDTEAFF. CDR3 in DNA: TGCGCCAGCAGCCGAGGCAGGGGGGACACTGAAGCTTTCTTT.